Sequencing of this T cell receptor beta chain was carried out in a study of identical twins' blood T cells (dated by TCRdb to 2012 to 2015). Context from the whole study: The 12 libraries, six for the alpha chain and six for the beta chain, yielded approximately 51 million Illumina reads in total. The study compared TCR alpha and beta chain repertoires of three pairs of monozygous twins using next-generation sequencing to assess genetic influence on repertoire formation. Broader findings and caveats from the paper: Because the twins were reared together, environmental influences could not be excluded as an explanation for twin similarity. Among the most abundant TCRbeta clonotypes, each donor shared more CDR3 sequences with her twin than with unrelated donors. The proposed role of the TCRalpha J segment in MHC recognition during thymic selection was stated to require validation by independent studies. How many CDR3 clonotypes two donors shared depended mainly on the product of their cloneset sizes, and the twins did not clearly stray from this trend. V gene usage, even among non-selected out-of-frame TCRbeta clonotypes, was reported to be markedly more similar within twin pairs than between unrelated donors.

With regard to this clonotype: Its antigen is not yet known. Base qualities are not recorded, but no much larger clone differs from it by a single base.

Donors were six healthy women forming three monozygous twin pairs. All three twin pairs had been reared together, and it was thought likely that the same infectious agents and vaccines had been met by these twin pairs. TCR cDNA libraries were prepared from RNA that was isolated from peripheral blood mononuclear cells. Library method: 5' RACE. These reads were obtained on an Illumina Genome Analyzer IIx. RNA-based TCR cDNA libraries were prepared by a previously described protocol with several modifications. To prevent cross-contamination, barcodes specific to each sample were added to both ends of every TCR cDNA library during cDNA synthesis and amplification. As for how the authors treated the data: Between about 95,000 and nearly 500,000 clonotypes were identified per individual, with roughly 2 to 4 million CDR3-containing reads per library. Reads with improper barcode index combinations were discarded, and clonesets were then built for each library with the MiTCR software. While assembling CDR3 clonotypes, MiTCR filtered or rescued low-quality reads and corrected PCR and sequencing errors. Artificial out-of-frame clonotypes were removed by being mapped to in-frame sequences, with one indel in the CDR3 allowed. To measure how similar V and J gene usage was between donors, Jensen-Shannon divergence was divided by mean entropy. Starting from the raw public reads, TCRdb applied fastp trimming at Q25, assembled clones with MiXCR and retained in-frame beta chains. Rows matching on CDR3 protein sequence are summarized as one entry with the most common DNA and genes. Here the V and J calls rest on TCRdb's processing, not on the authors' analysis. Present in this sample are 300,000 to 450,000 distinct CDR3 sequences, about 28% of which were seen just once. The top ten constitute roughly 5.5% of the sample.

Relative to germline, V is 1 base shorter and J is 4 bases shorter, with 12 bases between their ends. Looking up the germline V gene yields CDR1 LGHNA and CDR2 YSLEER. Including cysteine and phenylalanine, the CDR3 has 15 amino acids. CDR3 DNA is the only sequence kept; it has 45 bases, read in frame from the first base. The receptor's source is a woman aged 18 to 55 in good health. Recombination joined TRBV4-3 with TRBJ2-3; the D segment cannot be called with confidence. Material for sequencing was PBMCs. The CDR3 in this case is CASSQGISGADTQYF. The bases read TGCGCCAGCAGCCAAGGGATTTCGGGTGCAGATACGCAGTATTTT.